These T cell receptor beta chains were read from a single sample in a study of blood T cell repertoires in COVID-19. Some clones are missing from TCRdb's copy, which holds only in-frame ones; the method was immunoSEQ multiplex PCR. Of some 150,000 clones listed, around 80% are singletons. What was sequenced was peripheral blood. These receptor sequences come from a man between 60 and 75 years old with acute or convalescent COVID-19. Each CDR3 is given with its conserved first and last residue. Each record gives: V gene, J gene, CDR3 protein.

>TRBV20-1|TRBJ2-7
CSASKDYQSYEQYF
>TRBV27|TRBJ2-3
CASSSTGRGGSDTQYF
>TRBV19|TRBJ2-3
CASSISNSGGVGTDTQYF
>TRBV7-2|TRBJ1-3
CASSPNLELHF
>TRBV15|TRBJ1-1
CATSTETRNTEAFF
>TRBV5-1|TRBJ2-1
CASSAGEVFSEQFF
>TRBV19|TRBJ1-5
CASSMGSGGPPQHF
>TRBV4-1|TRBJ1-1
CASSPGMSTEAFF
>TRBV11-2|TRBJ2-7
CASSLVVSGGSSYEQYF
>TRBV6-2/TRBV6-3|TRBJ2-5
CASSYAGGSVQETQYF
>TRBV19|TRBJ2-2
CASSVRGLAETGELFF
>TRBV24-1|TRBJ2-5
CATSDTPGTTLGETQYF
>TRBV18|TRBJ1-1
CASSRRTASNTEAFF
>TRBV7-2|TRBJ2-7
CASSLAFQAYEQYF
>TRBV11-1|TRBJ2-2
CASSFGGALNTGELFF
>TRBV27|TRBJ2-4
CASRGADTLAKNIQYF
>TRBV24-1|TRBJ1-5
CATPRRGGWPQHF
>TRBV24-1|TRBJ2-1
CAASSGREYEQFF
>TRBV12-3/TRBV12-4|TRBJ2-2
CASSRQMGTELFF
>TRBV5-1|TRBJ1-2
CASRSAAGRSGYTF
>TRBV7-2|TRBJ2-1
CASSLTSGRQHEQFF
>TRBV28|TRBJ1-2
CASNFPGDYGYTF
>TRBV5-5|TRBJ1-3
CASSRDSLAGNTIYF